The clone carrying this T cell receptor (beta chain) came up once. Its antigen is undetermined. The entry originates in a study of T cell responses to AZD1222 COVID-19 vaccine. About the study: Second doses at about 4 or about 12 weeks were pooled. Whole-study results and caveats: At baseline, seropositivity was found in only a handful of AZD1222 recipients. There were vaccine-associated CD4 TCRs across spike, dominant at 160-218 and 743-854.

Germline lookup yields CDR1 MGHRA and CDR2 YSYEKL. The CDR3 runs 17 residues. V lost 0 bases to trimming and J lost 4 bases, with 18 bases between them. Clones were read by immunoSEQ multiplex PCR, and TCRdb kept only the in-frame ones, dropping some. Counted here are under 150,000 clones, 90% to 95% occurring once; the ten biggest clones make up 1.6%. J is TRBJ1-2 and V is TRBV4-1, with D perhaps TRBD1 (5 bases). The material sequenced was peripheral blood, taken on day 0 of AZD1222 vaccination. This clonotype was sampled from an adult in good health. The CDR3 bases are TGCGCCAGCAGCCAAGATCCGACCTCAGGGATTAGCTATGGCTACACCTTC. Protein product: CASSQDPTSGISYGYTF.